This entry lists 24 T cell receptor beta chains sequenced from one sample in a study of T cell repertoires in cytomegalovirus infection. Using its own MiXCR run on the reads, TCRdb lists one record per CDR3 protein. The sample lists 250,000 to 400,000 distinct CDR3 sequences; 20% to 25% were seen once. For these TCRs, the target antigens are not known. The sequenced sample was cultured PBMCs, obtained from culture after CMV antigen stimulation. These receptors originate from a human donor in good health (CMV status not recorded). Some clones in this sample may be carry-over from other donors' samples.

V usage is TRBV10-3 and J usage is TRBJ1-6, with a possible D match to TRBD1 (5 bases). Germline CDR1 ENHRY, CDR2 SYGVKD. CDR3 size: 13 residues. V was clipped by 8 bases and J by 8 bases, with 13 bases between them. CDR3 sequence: CAIRGREDSPLHF. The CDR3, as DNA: TGTGCCATCCGGGGCAGGGAGGATTCACCCCTCCACTTT.

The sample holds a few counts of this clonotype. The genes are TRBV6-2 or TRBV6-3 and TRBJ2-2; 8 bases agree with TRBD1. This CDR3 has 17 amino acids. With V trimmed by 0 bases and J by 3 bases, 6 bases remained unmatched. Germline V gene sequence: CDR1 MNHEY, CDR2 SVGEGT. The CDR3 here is CASSYSPRTGHTGELFF. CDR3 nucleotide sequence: TGTGCCAGCAGTTACTCGCCCAGGACAGGGCACACCGGGGAGCTGTTTTTT.

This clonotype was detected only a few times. CDR3 sequence: CASSFALARYNEQFF. For the CDR3, the DNA is TGTGCCAGCAGTTTCGCCCTAGCTCGATACAATGAGCAGTTCTTC. The chain couples TRBV12-3 or TRBV12-4 to TRBJ2-1, with D possibly TRBD2 on 5 matching bases. The CDR3 has 15 amino acids. V was shortened by 3 bases and J by 4 bases, with 13 bases between the two germline ends.

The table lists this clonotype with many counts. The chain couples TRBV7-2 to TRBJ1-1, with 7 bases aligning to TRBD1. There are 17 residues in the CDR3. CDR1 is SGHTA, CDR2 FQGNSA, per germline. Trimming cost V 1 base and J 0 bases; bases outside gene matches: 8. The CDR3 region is CASSLGLAGGMNTEAFF. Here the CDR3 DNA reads TGTGCCAGCAGCTTAGGTCTGGCAGGGGGTATGAACACTGAAGCTTTCTTT.

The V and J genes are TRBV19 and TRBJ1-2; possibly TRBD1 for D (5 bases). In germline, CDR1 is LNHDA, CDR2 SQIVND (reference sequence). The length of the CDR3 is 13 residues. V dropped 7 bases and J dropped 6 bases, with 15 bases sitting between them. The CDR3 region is CASKVRDLNGYTF. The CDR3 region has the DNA TGTGCCAGTAAGGTCAGGGACCTAAATGGCTACACCTTC.

This chain's CDR3 is CASSPEFGAGTEAFF. The DNA of the CDR3 is TGTGCCAGCAGCCCAGAGTTCGGGGCCGGGACTGAAGCTTTCTTT. V usage is TRBV11-3 and J usage is TRBJ1-1; D possibly corresponds to TRBD1 (5 bases). The CDR3 length is 15 residues. Germline lookup yields CDR1 SGHNT and CDR2 YENEEA. V dropped 5 bases and J dropped 5 bases, with 18 bases sitting between them. The full variable domain, with the rest looked up from reference TRBV11-3 and TRBJ1-1, is EAGVVQSPRYKIIEKKQPVAFWCNPISGHNTLYWYLQNLGQGPELLIRYENEEAVDDSQLPKDRFSAERLKGVDSTLKIQPAELGDSAVYLCASSPEFGAGTEAFFGQGTRLTVV.

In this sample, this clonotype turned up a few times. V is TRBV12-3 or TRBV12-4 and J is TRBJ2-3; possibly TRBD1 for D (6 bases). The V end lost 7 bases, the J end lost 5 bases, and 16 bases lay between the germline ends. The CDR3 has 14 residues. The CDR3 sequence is CASTPGGFRDTQYF. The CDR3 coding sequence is TGTGCCAGCACCCCTGGGGGCTTTCGAGATACGCAGTATTTT.

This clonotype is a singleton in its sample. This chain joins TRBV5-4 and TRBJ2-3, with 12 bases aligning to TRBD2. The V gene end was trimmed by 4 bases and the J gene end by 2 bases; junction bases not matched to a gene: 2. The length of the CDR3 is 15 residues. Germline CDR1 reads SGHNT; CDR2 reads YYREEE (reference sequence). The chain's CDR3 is CASSLAGGTTDTQYF. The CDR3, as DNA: TGTGCCAGCAGCCTAGCGGGAGGGACCACAGATACGCAGTATTTT.

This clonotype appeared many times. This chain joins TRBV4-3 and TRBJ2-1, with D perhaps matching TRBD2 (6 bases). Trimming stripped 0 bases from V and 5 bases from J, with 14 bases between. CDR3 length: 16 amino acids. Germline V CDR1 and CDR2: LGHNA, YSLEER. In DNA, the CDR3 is TGCGCCAGCAGCCAAGAAATAGCGGACGCCCACAATGAGCAGTTCTTC. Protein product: CASSQEIADAHNEQFF.

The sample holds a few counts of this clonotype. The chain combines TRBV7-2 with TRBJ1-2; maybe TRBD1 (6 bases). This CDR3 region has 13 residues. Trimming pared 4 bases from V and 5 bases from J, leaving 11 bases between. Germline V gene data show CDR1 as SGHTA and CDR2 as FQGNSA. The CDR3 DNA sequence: TGTGCCAGCAGCTCGGACAGCACGTATGGCTACACCTTC. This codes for CASSSDSTYGYTF.

In DNA form, the CDR3 reads TGCAGCCCGATCCGGGGGGGGCCAGATACGCAGTATTTT. Its protein product is CSPIRGGPDTQYF. V usage is TRBV29-1 and J usage is TRBJ2-3; 8 bases are a match to TRBD2. Germline V gene data show CDR1 as SQVTM and CDR2 as ANQGSEA. With V trimmed by 8 bases and J by 4 bases, 8 bases remained unmatched. This CDR3 is built from 13 residues.

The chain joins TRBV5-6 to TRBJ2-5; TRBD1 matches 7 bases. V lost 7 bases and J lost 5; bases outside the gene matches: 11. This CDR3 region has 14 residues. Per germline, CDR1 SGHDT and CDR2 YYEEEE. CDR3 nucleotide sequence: TGTGCCAGCGGTTATGAGGGGGCATGGGAGACCCAGTACTTC. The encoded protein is CASGYEGAWETQYF. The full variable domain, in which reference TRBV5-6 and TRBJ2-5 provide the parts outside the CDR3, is DAGVTQSPTHLIKTRGQQVTLRCSPKSGHDTVSWYQQALGQGPQFIFQYYEEEERQRGNFPDRFSGHQFPNYSSELNVNALLLGDSALYLCASGYEGAWETQYFGPGTRLLVL.

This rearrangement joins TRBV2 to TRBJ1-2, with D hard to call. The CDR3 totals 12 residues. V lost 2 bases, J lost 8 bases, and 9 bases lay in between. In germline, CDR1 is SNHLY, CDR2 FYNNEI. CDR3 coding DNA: TGTGCCAGCAGTGAAATAGGGCGGGGCTACACCTTC. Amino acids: CASSEIGRGYTF.

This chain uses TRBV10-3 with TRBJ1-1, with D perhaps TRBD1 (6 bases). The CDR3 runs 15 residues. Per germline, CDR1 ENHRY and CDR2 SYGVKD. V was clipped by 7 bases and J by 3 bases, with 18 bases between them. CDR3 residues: CAIKVGMDRYTEAFF. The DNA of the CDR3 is TGTGCCATCAAGGTGGGAATGGACAGATACACTGAAGCTTTCTTT.

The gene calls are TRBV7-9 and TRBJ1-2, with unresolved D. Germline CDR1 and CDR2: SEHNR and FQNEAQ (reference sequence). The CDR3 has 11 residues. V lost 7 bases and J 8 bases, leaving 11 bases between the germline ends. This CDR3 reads CASNKPDGYTF. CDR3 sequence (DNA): TGTGCCAGCAACAAACCGGACGGCTACACCTTC.

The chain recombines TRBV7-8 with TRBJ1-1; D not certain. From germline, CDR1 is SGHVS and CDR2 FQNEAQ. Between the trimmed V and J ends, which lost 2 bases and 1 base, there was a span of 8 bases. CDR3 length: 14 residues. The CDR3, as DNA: TGTGCCAGCAGCTTATCTTGGCCGAACACTGAAGCTTTCTTT. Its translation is CASSLSWPNTEAFF.

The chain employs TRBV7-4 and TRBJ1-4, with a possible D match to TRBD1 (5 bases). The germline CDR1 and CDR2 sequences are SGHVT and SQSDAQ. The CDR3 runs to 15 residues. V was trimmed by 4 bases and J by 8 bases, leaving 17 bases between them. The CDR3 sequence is CASSSSSQGEEKLFF. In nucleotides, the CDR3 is TGTGCCAGCAGCTCTTCTTCGCAGGGTGAAGAAAAACTGTTTTTT.

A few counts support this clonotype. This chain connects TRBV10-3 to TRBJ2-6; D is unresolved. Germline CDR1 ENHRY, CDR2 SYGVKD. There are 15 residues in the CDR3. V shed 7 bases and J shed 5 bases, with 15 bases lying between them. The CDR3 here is CAITQGQPRANVLTF. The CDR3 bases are TGTGCCATCACTCAAGGTCAGCCGAGGGCCAACGTCCTGACTTTC.

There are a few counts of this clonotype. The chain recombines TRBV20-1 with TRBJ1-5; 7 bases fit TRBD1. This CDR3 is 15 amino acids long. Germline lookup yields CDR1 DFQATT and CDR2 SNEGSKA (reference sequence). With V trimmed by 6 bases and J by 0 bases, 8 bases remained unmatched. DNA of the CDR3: TGCAGTGCCGATAGCAGGGGGGATAGCAATCAGCCCCAGCATTTT. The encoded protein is CSADSRGDSNQPQHF.

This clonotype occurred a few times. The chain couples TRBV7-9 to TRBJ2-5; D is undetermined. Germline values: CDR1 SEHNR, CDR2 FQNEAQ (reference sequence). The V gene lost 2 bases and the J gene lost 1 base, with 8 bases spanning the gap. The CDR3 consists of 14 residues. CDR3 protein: CASSLRTLQETQYF. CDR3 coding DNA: TGTGCCAGCAGCTTAAGGACCCTCCAAGAGACCCAGTACTTC.

CDR3 protein: CATQTSGRLGTQYF. DNA for the CDR3: TGTGCCACTCAGACTAGCGGGAGATTGGGGACCCAGTACTTC. The gene calls are TRBV19 and TRBJ2-5; 12 bases are shared with TRBD2. The CDR3 sequence is 14 residues long. The trim removed 10 bases at V and 7 bases at J, leaving 10 bases unmatched. Germline V gives CDR1 LNHDA, CDR2 SQIVND (reference sequence). The full variable domain, its missing parts supplied by reference TRBV19 and TRBJ2-5, is DGGITQSPKYLFRKEGQNVTLSCEQNLNHDAMYWYRQDPGQGLRLIYYSQIVNDFQKGDIAEGYSVSREKKESFPLTVTSAQKNPTAFYLCATQTSGRLGTQYFGPGTRLLVL.

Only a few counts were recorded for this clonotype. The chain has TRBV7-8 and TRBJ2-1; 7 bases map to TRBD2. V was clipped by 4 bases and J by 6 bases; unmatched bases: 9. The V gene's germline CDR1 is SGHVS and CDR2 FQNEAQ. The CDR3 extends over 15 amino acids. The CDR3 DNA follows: TGTGCCAGCAGCTCAACCCGCGGGAGAACCAATGAGCAGTTCTTC. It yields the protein CASSSTRGRTNEQFF.

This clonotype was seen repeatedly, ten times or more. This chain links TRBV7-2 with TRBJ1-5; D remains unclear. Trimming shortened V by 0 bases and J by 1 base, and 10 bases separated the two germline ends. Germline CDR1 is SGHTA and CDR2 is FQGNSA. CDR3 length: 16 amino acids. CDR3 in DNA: TGTGCCAGCAGCTTAGCGCCAGGACGCAGCAATCAGCCCCAGCATTTT. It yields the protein CASSLAPGRSNQPQHF.

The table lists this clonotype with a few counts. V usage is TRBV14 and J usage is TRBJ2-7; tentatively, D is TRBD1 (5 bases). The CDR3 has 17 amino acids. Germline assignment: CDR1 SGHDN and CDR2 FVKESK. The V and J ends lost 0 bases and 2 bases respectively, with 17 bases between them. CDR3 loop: CASSQDVGQGWTYEQYF. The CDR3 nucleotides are TGTGCCAGCAGCCAAGATGTCGGGCAGGGATGGACCTACGAGCAGTACTTC.